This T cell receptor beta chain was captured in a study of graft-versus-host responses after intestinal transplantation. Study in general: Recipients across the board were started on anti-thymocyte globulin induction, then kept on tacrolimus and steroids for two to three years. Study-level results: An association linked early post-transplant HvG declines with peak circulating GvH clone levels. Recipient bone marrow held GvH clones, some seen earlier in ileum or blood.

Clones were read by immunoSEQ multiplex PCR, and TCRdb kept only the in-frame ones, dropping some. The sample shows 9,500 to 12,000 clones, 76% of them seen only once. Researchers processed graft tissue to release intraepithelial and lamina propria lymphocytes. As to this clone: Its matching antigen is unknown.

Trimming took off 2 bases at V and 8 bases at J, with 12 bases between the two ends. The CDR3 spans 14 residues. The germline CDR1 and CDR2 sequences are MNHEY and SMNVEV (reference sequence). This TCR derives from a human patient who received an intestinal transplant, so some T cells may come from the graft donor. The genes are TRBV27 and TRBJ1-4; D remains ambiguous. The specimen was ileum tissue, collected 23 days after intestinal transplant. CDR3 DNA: TGTGCCAGCAGTTTAGGAAGGCGGGCCGAAAAACTGTTTTTT. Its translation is CASSLGRRAEKLFF.